The entry below describes one T cell receptor beta chain. These data are taken from a study of neurological immune-mediated disorders. TCRdb re-derived calls from the 5' RACE reads in MiXCR, one entry per CDR3 protein. The top ten clones hold about 8% of a sample with around 67,000 distinct CDR3 sequences, approximately 5.2% of them seen once. The material sequenced was PBMCs. The receptor comes from a man in his late teens or twenties with multiple sclerosis.

Here the CDR3 DNA reads TGCGCCAGCAGCTTTTGGACAGGGGCGCCTTACGAGCAGTACTTC. Translation: CASSFWTGAPYEQYF. V gene TRBV5-1 combines with J gene TRBJ2-7; 9 bases are shared with TRBD1. The V and J ends lost 2 bases and 4 bases, in that order; junction bases with no gene match: 7. Germline CDR1 and CDR2: SGHRS and YFSETQ. The CDR3 consists of 15 residues.